This T cell receptor (beta chain) was documented in a study of long-term antiretroviral therapy in people with HIV. Study overall: A decade or so separates the oldest specimens from the later 2015 immediate-ART recommendation. Study-level points and caveats: Despite increasing after ART, diversity remained lower than that of transplant donor controls.

Worth noting for this clone: The target antigen is unknown.

Trimming pared 0 bases from V and 3 bases from J, leaving 6 bases between. Germline V CDR1 and CDR2: SGDLS, YYNGEE. The CDR3 length is 13 residues. Run at survey level, the immunoSEQ assay was version v3.0. The data were produced by immunoSEQ multiplex PCR, yet TCRdb's version contains in-frame clones alone and is incomplete. The sample records approximately 37,000 clones, 80% to 85% being singletons. Material: unsorted PBMCs, obtained 1 year after starting antiretroviral therapy. The clonotype comes from a young man with HIV. V is TRBV9 and J is TRBJ1-1; no reliable D call. The CDR3: CASSVGEYTEAFF. The DNA for the CDR3 is TGTGCCAGCAGCGTAGGAGAGTACACTGAAGCTTTCTTT.